The entry below describes one T cell receptor (beta chain). As yet, its antigen is unknown. This record belongs to a study of cytomegalovirus exposure and HLA in healthy donors. There are 16 residues in the CDR3. Study observations and caveats: Researchers catalogued some 160 TCR beta chains as cytomegalovirus-associated. Cytomegalovirus status, reportedly, was diagnosed with high specificity and sensitivity by the classifier. In the roughly 130 validation repertoires, a later analysis found that first-cohort TCR clusters tended to co-occur.

Assay used: immunoSEQ multiplex PCR; TCRdb lists only in-frame clones, some missing. The sample has 110,000 to 150,000 clones; 80% to 90% are singletons. This clonotype was sampled from a woman aged 18-29 years in good health and CMV-seropositive. The specimen was PBMCs. This chain links TRBV21-1 with TRBJ2-1; TRBD2 is the table's D call, not checked against the DNA. TRBV21-1 is a listed pseudogene. The CDR3 coding sequence is TGTGCCAGCAGCAACGTACTGGACTGCTCCTACAATGAGCAGTTCTTC. As protein: CASSNVLDCSYNEQFF.